Listed below are T cell receptor beta chains from one sample, sequenced in a study of T cells after yellow fever vaccination. TCRdb reprocessed the 5' RACE reads with MiXCR, giving one entry per CDR3 protein. The sample holds 620,000 or so distinct CDR3 sequences, roughly a sixth seen once. The starting material was PBMCs, obtained 4 to 5 days after the first yellow fever vaccination. Receptor source: a man aged 18 to 29 who received the YFV17D yellow fever vaccine. CDR3s include the opening cysteine and the closing phenylalanine or tryptophan. Each record gives: CDR3 DNA, CDR3 protein, D gene, V gene, J gene, clone size. D genes are given only for firm matches. Some rows mark clone size as missing; the rest say once, few, many or name a class of expanded clone.

DNA: TGTGCCAGCTTCCGCGCTCGGGGCGGAAACACCGGGGAGCTGTTTTTT; CDR3: CASFRARGGNTGELFF; D: -; V: TRBV7-9; J: TRBJ2-2; size: few
DNA: TGTGCCAGCAGCTTACACGGGAGCACCGGGGAGCTGTTTTTT; CDR3: CASSLHGSTGELFF; D: -; V: TRBV7-3; J: TRBJ2-2; size: many
DNA: TGTGCCAGCAGGGGGGCACGCGAGCAGTACTTC; CDR3: CASRGAREQYF; D: -; V: TRBV21-1; J: TRBJ2-7; size: -
DNA: TGTGCCAGCAGCACCTTGCTGGCTGGGTATGGACACAATGAGCAGTTCTTC; CDR3: CASSTLLAGYGHNEQFF; D: -; V: TRBV7-9; J: TRBJ2-1; size: few
DNA: TGTGCCAGCAGCGGGACGGATAATCAGCCCCAGCATTTT; CDR3: CASSGTDNQPQHF; D: -; V: TRBV2; J: TRBJ1-5; size: few
DNA: TGTGCCAGCAGCCCAACTCAGGGTACTAATGAAAAACTGTTTTTT; CDR3: CASSPTQGTNEKLFF; D: -; V: TRBV4-2; J: TRBJ1-4; size: -
DNA: TGCGCCAGCAGCTTTACGGACAGGGTAACAGATACGCAGTATTTT; CDR3: CASSFTDRVTDTQYF; D: TRBD1; V: TRBV5-1; J: TRBJ2-3; size: -
DNA: TGCAGCGTTGAATTTTCGGAACTCGAAGGGACCGAGCAGTACTTC; CDR3: CSVEFSELEGTEQYF; D: -; V: TRBV29-1; J: TRBJ2-7; size: -
DNA: TGTGCCAGCAGTTTCCGTCCTAGCGGGGGCTACGAGCAGTACTTC; CDR3: CASSFRPSGGYEQYF; D: TRBD2; V: TRBV27; J: TRBJ2-7; size: -
DNA: TGTGCCAGCAGCACCCACCTGCCCGGGGAGCTGTTTTTT; CDR3: CASSTHLPGELFF; D: -; V: TRBV5-4; J: TRBJ2-2; size: few
DNA: TGTGCCAGCACAGGGCGCTTCGGCGAAAAACTGTTTTTT; CDR3: CASTGRFGEKLFF; D: -; V: TRBV27; J: TRBJ1-4; size: -
DNA: TGTGCCAGCAGCCCAGGACGGGGACGTAATGAAAAACTGTTTTTT; CDR3: CASSPGRGRNEKLFF; D: -; V: TRBV6-1; J: TRBJ1-4; size: few
DNA: TGTGCCAGCAGTCGGACGGATTCCTACGAGCAGTACTTC; CDR3: CASSRTDSYEQYF; D: -; V: TRBV6-6; J: TRBJ2-7; size: few
DNA: TGCGCCAGCAGCCAAGAGCAGGATCGCACAGATACGCAGTATTTT; CDR3: CASSQEQDRTDTQYF; D: -; V: TRBV4-1; J: TRBJ2-3; size: few
DNA: TGTGCCAGCAGGGGGATAGGGTGGAATGAGCAGTTCTTC; CDR3: CASRGIGWNEQFF; D: -; V: TRBV2; J: TRBJ2-1; size: -
DNA: TGTGCCAGCAGCTTAAGGGGACCGACGGCGGGAGGAAACACCATATATTTT; CDR3: CASSLRGPTAGGNTIYF; D: -; V: TRBV7-2; J: TRBJ1-3; size: few
DNA: TGTGCCAGCACCCGCCGAAGCCGGGATCAGCCCCAGCATTTT; CDR3: CASTRRSRDQPQHF; D: -; V: TRBV7-8; J: TRBJ1-5; size: few
DNA: TGTGCCAGCAGTCCCCTACCGCCCGGCGATGAGACCCAGTACTTC; CDR3: CASSPLPPGDETQYF; D: -; V: TRBV6-2/TRBV6-3; J: TRBJ2-5; size: few
DNA: TGTGCCAGCAGTGATTTCAGAGATGGCTACACCTTC; CDR3: CASSDFRDGYTF; D: -; V: TRBV2; J: TRBJ1-2; size: -
DNA: TGTGCCAGCAGCTACGGATCCAATTCACCCCTCCACTTT; CDR3: CASSYGSNSPLHF; D: -; V: TRBV6-6; J: TRBJ1-6; size: -
DNA: TGTGCCAGCAGTGAAGTCCCGGACTATGGCTACACCTTC; CDR3: CASSEVPDYGYTF; D: -; V: TRBV6-1; J: TRBJ1-2; size: -
DNA: TGTGCCAGCAGCCGCGGGAACGGGGAGCTGTTTTTT; CDR3: CASSRGNGELFF; D: -; V: TRBV6-6; J: TRBJ2-2; size: few
DNA: TGCGCCAGCAGCTTTGGTTCCCAGCCCGGGGAGCTGTTTTTT; CDR3: CASSFGSQPGELFF; D: -; V: TRBV5-1; J: TRBJ2-2; size: few
DNA: TGTGCCAGCAGCTCGGGACTAGCGGGGGGCGGTGAGACCCAGTACTTC; CDR3: CASSSGLAGGGETQYF; D: TRBD2; V: TRBV6-1; J: TRBJ2-5; size: -
DNA: TGTGCCACCAGCAGAGACAGGGCCTGGGATGAAAAACTGTTTTTT; CDR3: CATSRDRAWDEKLFF; D: -; V: TRBV15; J: TRBJ1-4; size: many
DNA: TGTGCCAGCAGTTTCAGGGAGGTTCAGCCCCAGCATTTT; CDR3: CASSFREVQPQHF; D: -; V: TRBV28; J: TRBJ1-5; size: -
DNA: TGTGCCAGCAGCTTGGTAGGGAACGAAGCTTTCTTT; CDR3: CASSLVGNEAFF; D: -; V: TRBV5-5; J: TRBJ1-1; size: many
DNA: TGTGCCAGTAGTATATCTGTACCTGGGGCCAACGTCCTGACTTTC; CDR3: CASSISVPGANVLTF; D: -; V: TRBV19; J: TRBJ2-6; size: -
DNA: TGTGCCAGCAACCTAGGAGAGAGGGTAGCGGGGGGCCTTAATGCCTACAATGAGCAGTTCTTC; CDR3: CASNLGERVAGGLNAYNEQFF; D: -; V: TRBV21-1; J: TRBJ2-1; size: few
DNA: TGTGCCAGCAGTTTATCCAGTTCAGCCAAAAACATTCAGTACTTC; CDR3: CASSLSSSAKNIQYF; D: -; V: TRBV27; J: TRBJ2-4; size: -
DNA: TGTGCCAGCAGCTTGCAGGGACGGTACAATGAGCAGTTCTTC; CDR3: CASSLQGRYNEQFF; D: -; V: TRBV11-3; J: TRBJ2-1; size: few
DNA: TGTGCCAGCAGCCTGACTAGCGTCACAGATACGCAGTATTTT; CDR3: CASSLTSVTDTQYF; D: TRBD2; V: TRBV7-8; J: TRBJ2-3; size: few
DNA: TGTGCCAGCATCGGGGAGTCACCCCTCCACTTT; CDR3: CASIGESPLHF; D: -; V: TRBV28; J: TRBJ1-6; size: few
DNA: TGCAGTGCTACAGGACAGGGGACCCAGTACTTC; CDR3: CSATGQGTQYF; D: TRBD1; V: TRBV20-1; J: TRBJ2-5; size: few
DNA: TGCGCCAGCAGCCCTGCCCGCGAGACTGGGGCCAACGTCCTGACTTTC; CDR3: CASSPARETGANVLTF; D: -; V: TRBV4-1; J: TRBJ2-6; size: -
DNA: TGTGCCAGCAGCGAAGCAGGGGGAAGCTTGGTCTTT; CDR3: CASSEAGGSLVF; D: TRBD1; V: TRBV11-3; J: TRBJ1-1; size: -
DNA: TGTGCCAGCAGCTTATGGGACACAGATACGCAGTATTTT; CDR3: CASSLWDTDTQYF; D: -; V: TRBV7-9; J: TRBJ2-3; size: few
DNA: TGCAGTGCTAGAGCCCTGAACACCGGGGAGCTGTTTTTT; CDR3: CSARALNTGELFF; D: -; V: TRBV20-1; J: TRBJ2-2; size: -
DNA: TGTGCCAGCAGTTACGGGGGCCGCGGGCAGCCCCAGCATTTT; CDR3: CASSYGGRGQPQHF; D: -; V: TRBV6-5; J: TRBJ1-5; size: few
DNA: TGTGCCAGCTCAGGGACACCTGTACAGCCCCAGCATTTT; CDR3: CASSGTPVQPQHF; D: -; V: TRBV18; J: TRBJ1-5; size: -
DNA: TGTGCCAGCAGTAGAGGACGGGGGACCGTACTCGATGAGCAGTTCTTC; CDR3: CASSRGRGTVLDEQFF; D: -; V: TRBV6-2/TRBV6-3; J: TRBJ2-1; size: -
DNA: TGTGCCAGTAGTAGCGGGGGGGCATACTACAATGAGCAGTTCTTC; CDR3: CASSSGGAYYNEQFF; D: TRBD2; V: TRBV19; J: TRBJ2-1; size: few
DNA: TGTGCCAGCACCCCGGGGGGTCACACCGGGGAGCTGTTTTTT; CDR3: CASTPGGHTGELFF; D: TRBD2; V: TRBV6-1; J: TRBJ2-2; size: -
DNA: TGTGCCAGTAGTAGTGGGCCGGGACAGGGGACCTACGAGCAGTACTTC; CDR3: CASSSGPGQGTYEQYF; D: TRBD1; V: TRBV19; J: TRBJ2-7; size: few
DNA: TGTGCCAGCAGTTTTATGGAATGGTCAGGCTACACCTTC; CDR3: CASSFMEWSGYTF; D: -; V: TRBV5-6; J: TRBJ1-2; size: -
DNA: TGTGCCAGCAGTTTAGGAGCGGGGGGTACCTACGAGCAGTACTTC; CDR3: CASSLGAGGTYEQYF; D: TRBD2; V: TRBV12-3/TRBV12-4; J: TRBJ2-7; size: many
DNA: TGTGCCAGCAGCGACCAGAAATACAATGAGCAGTTCTTC; CDR3: CASSDQKYNEQFF; D: -; V: TRBV27; J: TRBJ2-1; size: -